One sample yielded the 3 T cell receptor beta chains listed below, sequenced in a study of blood T cell repertoires in COVID-19. The method was immunoSEQ multiplex PCR; TCRdb's version includes in-frame clones alone and lacks a portion of them. This table holds some 200,000 clones, 85% to 95% found once. The specimen sequenced was peripheral blood. The receptors stem from a man aged 25 to 45 with COVID-19, enrolled during active disease.

This clone has only one observation. This rearrangement joins TRBV10-2 to TRBJ2-7, with TRBD1 identical over 10 bases. Germline V gene sequence: CDR1 WSHSY, CDR2 SAAADI. The CDR3 is 15 amino acids. J lost 6 bases, V lost 0 bases, and 5 bases had no gene match. CDR3 in amino acids: CASSESGQGGSEQYF. The CDR3 DNA sequence: TGCGCCAGCAGTGAGTCTGGACAGGGGGGCAGCGAGCAGTACTTC.

The chain recombines TRBV6-5 with TRBJ1-1; D gene uncertain. Germline lookup yields CDR1 MNHEY and CDR2 SVGAGI. The CDR3 contains 13 residues. Trimming removed 4 bases at V and 5 bases at J, with 11 bases between. The CDR3 here is CASSSSSTTEAFF. CDR3 in DNA: TGTGCCAGCAGTTCATCCTCGACTACTGAAGCTTTCTTT.

As concerns this clone: The same CDR3 arises from other DNA sequences in this sample as well. This rearrangement joins TRBV5-1 to TRBJ2-5, with D maybe TRBD2 (6 bases). The CDR3 spans 13 residues. Germline V CDR1 and CDR2: SGHRS, YFSETQ. Trimming cost V 2 bases and J 4 bases, with 9 bases left between them. The CDR3 sequence is CASSLGTGETQYF. As DNA, the CDR3 is TGCGCCAGCAGCTTAGGGACTGGAGAGACCCAGTACTTC.